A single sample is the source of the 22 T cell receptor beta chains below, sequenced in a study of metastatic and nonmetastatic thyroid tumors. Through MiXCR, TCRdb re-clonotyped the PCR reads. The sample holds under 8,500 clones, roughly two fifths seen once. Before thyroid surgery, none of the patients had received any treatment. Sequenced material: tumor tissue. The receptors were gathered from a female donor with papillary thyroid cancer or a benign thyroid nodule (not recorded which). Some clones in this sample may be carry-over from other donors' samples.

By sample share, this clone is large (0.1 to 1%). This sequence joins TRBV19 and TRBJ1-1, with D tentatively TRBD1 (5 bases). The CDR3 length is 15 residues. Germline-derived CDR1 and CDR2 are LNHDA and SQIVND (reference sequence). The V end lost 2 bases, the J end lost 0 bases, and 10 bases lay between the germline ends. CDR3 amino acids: CASSIQGALNTEAFF. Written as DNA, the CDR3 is TGTGCCAGTAGTATACAGGGCGCCCTGAACACTGAAGCTTTCTTT.

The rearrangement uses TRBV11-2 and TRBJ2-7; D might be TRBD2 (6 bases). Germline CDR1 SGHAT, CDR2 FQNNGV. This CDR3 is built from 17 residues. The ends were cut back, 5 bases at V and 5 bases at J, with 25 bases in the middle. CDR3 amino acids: CASSPEGMGRGTHEQYF. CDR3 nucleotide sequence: TGTGCCAGCAGCCCCGAGGGGATGGGACGGGGGACCCACGAGCAGTACTTC.

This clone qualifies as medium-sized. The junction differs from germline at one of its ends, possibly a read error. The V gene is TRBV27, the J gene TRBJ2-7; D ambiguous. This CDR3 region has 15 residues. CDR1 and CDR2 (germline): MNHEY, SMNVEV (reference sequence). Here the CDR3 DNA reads TGTGCCAGCAAGAGGAGTGAGACATCCCCCCTCGAGCAATACTTC. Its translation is CASKRSETSPLEQYF.

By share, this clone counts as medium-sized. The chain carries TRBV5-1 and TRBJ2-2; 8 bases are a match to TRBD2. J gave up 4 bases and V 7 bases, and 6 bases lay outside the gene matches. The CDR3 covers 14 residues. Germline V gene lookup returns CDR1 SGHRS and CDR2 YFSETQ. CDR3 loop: CASAPTSGTGELFF. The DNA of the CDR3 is TGCGCCAGCGCCCCTACTAGCGGCACCGGGGAGCTGTTTTTT.

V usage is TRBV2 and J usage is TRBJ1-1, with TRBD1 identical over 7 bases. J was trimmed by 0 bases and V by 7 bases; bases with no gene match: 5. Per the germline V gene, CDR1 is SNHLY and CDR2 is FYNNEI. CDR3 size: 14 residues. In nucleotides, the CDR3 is TGTGCCAGCATGTCGGACAGGCTGAACACTGAAGCTTTCTTT. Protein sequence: CASMSDRLNTEAFF.

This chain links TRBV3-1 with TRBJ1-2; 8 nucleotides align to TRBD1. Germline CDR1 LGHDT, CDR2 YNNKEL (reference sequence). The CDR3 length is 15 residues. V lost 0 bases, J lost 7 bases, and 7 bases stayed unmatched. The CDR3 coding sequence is TGTGCCAGCAGCCAAGATTCGCGGACAGGGTTTGGCTACACCTTC. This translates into CASSQDSRTGFGYTF.

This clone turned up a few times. CDR3 region: CASSYSIGRDEQYF. The CDR3 DNA reads as TGTGCCAGCAGTTACTCGATCGGCAGGGACGAGCAGTACTTC. The chain recombines TRBV6-2 or TRBV6-3 with TRBJ2-7, with D possibly matching TRBD1 (5 bases). The CDR3 loop spans 14 amino acids. Between the trimmed V and J ends, which lost 0 bases and 5 bases, there was a span of 11 bases. Per the germline V gene, CDR1 is MNHEY and CDR2 is SVGEGT.

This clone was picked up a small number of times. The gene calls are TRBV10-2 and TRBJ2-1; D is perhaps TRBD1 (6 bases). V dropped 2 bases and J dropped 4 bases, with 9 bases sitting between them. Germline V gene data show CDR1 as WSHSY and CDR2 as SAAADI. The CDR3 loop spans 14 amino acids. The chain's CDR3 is CASSEAGDYNEQFF. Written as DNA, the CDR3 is TGCGCCAGCAGTGAGGCAGGGGATTACAATGAGCAGTTCTTC.

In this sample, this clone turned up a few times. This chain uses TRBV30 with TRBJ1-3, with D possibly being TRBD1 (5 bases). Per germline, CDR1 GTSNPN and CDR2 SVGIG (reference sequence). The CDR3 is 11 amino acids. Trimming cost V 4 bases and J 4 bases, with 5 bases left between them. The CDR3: CAWTGGNTIYF. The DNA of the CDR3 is TGTGCCTGGACAGGGGGAAACACCATATATTTT.

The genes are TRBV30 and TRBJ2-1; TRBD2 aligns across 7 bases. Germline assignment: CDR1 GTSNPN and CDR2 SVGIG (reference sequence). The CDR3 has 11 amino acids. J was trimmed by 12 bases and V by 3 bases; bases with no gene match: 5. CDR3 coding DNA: TGTGCCTGGAGCCGGGAGGCCGCGCAGTTCTTC. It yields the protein CAWSREAAQFF.

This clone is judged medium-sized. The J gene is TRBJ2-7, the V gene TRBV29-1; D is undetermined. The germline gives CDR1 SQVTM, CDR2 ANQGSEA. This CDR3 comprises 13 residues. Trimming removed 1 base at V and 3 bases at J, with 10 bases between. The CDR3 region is CSVEGQGVYEQYF. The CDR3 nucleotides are TGCAGCGTTGAAGGACAAGGCGTCTACGAGCAGTACTTC.

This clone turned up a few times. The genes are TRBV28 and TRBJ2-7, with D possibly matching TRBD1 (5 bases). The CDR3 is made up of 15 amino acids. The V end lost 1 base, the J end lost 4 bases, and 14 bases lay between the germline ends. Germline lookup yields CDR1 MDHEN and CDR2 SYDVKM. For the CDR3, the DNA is TGTGCCAGCAGTTTATCCATAGGGGTCGGGTACGAGCAGTACTTC. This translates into CASSLSIGVGYEQYF. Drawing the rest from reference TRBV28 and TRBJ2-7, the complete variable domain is DVKVTQSSRYLVKRTGEKVFLECVQDMDHENMFWYRQDPGLGLRLIYFSYDVKMKEKGDIPEGYSVSREKKERFSLILESASTNQTSMYLCASSLSIGVGYEQYFGPGTRLTVT.

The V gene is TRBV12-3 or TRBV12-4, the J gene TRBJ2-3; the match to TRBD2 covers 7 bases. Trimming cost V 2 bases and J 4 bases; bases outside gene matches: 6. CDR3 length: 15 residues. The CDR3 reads CASSLREGRPDTQYF. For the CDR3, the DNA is TGTGCCAGCAGTTTAAGGGAGGGCCGCCCAGATACGCAGTATTTT.

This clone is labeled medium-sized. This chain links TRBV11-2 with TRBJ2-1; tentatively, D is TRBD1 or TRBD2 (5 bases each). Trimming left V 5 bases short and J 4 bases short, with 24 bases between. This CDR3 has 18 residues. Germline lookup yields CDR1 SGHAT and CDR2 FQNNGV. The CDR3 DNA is TGTGCCAGCAGCGAAGGCCCCAGGTTGGGACGAATTTACAATGAGCAGTTCTTC. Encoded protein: CASSEGPRLGRIYNEQFF.

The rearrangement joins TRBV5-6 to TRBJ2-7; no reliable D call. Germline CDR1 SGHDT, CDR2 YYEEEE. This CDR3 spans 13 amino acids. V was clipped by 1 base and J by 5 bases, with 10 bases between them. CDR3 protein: CASSLYIRDEQYF. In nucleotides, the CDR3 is TGTGCCAGCAGCTTGTATATCAGAGACGAGCAGTACTTC.

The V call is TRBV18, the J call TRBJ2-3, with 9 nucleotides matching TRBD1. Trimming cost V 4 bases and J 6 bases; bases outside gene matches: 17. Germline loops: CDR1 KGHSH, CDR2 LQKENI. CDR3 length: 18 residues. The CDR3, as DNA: TGTGCCAGCTCACGTGGTGCCGGGACAGGGACTGACCCGGATACGCAGTATTTT. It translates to CASSRGAGTGTDPDTQYF.

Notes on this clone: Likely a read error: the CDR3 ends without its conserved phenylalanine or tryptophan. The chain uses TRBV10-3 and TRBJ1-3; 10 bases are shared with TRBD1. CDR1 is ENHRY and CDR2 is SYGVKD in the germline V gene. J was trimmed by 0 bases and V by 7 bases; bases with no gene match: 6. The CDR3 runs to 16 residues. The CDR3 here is CAIKRGQGSSGNTIYL. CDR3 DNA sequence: TGTGCCATCAAAAGGGGACAGGGGAGCTCTGGAAACACCATATATCTT.

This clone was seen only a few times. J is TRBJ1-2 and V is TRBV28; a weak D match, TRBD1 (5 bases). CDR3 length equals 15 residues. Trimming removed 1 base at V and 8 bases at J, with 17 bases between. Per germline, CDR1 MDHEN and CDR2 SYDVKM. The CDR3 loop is CASSLYAESRDGYTF. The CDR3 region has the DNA TGTGCCAGCAGTTTATACGCCGAATCTAGGGACGGCTACACCTTC.

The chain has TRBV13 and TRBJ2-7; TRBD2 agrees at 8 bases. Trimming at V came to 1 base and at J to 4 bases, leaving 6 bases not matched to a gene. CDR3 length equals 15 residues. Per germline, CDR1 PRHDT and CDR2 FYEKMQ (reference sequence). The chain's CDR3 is CASSLVETGGYEQYF. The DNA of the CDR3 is TGTGCCAGCAGCTTAGTGGAGACGGGGGGGTACGAGCAGTACTTC.

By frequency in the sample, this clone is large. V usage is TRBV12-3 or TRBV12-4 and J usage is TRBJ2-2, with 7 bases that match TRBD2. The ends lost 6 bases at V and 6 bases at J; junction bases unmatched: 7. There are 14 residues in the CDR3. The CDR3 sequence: CASSLAGDAGELFF. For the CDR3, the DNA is TGTGCCAGCAGCCTGGCGGGAGACGCCGGGGAGCTGTTTTTT.

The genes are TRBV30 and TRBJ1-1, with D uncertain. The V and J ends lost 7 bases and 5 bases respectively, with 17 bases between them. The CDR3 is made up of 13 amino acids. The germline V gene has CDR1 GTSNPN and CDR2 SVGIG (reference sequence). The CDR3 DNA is TGTGCCTCGAGGGATAAGGGTTGGACTGAAGCTTTCTTT. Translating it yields CASRDKGWTEAFF.

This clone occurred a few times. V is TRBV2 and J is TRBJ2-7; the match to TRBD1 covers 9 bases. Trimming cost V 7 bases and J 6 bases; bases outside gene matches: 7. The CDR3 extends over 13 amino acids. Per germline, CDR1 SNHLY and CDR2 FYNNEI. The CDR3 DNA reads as TGTGCCAGCACAGGACAGGGGTTATCCGAGCAGTACTTC. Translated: CASTGQGLSEQYF.